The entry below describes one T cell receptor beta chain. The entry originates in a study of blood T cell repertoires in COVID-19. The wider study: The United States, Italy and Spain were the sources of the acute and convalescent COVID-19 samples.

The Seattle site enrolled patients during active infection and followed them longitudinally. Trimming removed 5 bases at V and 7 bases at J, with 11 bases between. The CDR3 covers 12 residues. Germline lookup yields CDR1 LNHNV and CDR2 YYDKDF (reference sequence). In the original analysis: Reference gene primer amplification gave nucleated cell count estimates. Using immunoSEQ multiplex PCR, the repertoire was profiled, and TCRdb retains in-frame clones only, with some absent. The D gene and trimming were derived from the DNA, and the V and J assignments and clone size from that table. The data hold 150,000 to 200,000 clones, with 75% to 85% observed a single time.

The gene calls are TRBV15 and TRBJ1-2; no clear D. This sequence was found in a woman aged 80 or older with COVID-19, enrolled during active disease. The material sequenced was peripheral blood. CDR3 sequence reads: CATSVRGLGYTF. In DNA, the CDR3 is TGTGCCACCAGCGTAAGAGGACTTGGCTACACCTTC.